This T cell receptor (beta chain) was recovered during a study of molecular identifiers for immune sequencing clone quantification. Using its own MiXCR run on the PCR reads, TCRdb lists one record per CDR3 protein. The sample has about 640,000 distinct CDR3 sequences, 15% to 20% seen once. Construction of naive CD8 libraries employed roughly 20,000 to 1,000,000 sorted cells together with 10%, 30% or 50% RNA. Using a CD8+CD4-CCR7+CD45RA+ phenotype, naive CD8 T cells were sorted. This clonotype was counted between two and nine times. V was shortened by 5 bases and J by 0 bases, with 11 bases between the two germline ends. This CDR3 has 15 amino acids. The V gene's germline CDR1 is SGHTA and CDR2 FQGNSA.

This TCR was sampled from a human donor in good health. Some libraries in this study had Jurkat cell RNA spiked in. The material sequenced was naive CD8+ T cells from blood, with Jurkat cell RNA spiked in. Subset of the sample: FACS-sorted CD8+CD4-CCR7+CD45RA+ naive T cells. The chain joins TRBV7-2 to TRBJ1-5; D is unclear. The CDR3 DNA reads TGTGCCAGCAGCCCCCCGTTTGGTAGCAATCAGCCCCAGCATTTT. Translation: CASSPPFGSNQPQHF.